The 21 T cell receptor beta chains below all came from one sample that was sequenced in a study of regulatory T cells in long-lasting Graves disease. Regarding time point: persistent/refractory GD, antithyroid drugs over 5 years with positive TRAb. The TCR library was made from RNA that had been extracted from PBMCs in TRIzol. Both iRepertoire HTBI primers and Arm-PCR of CDR3 regions were used to build the TCR beta libraries. TCRdb itself ran the multiplex PCR reads through MiXCR, one entry per CDR3 protein. The repertoire holds about 660,000 distinct CDR3 sequences, roughly 30% seen once, with around 40% in the top ten. Source: peripheral blood mononuclear cells (PBMCs), taken when the disease was refractory, from a patient treated with antithyroid drugs. Receptors were obtained from a female donor with Graves disease.

The V gene is TRBV7-9, the J gene TRBJ1-2; D is undetermined. Trimming pared 4 bases from V and 6 bases from J, leaving 18 bases between. The CDR3 is 15 residues long. Germline-derived CDR1 and CDR2 are SEHNR and FQNEAQ (reference sequence). CDR3 in amino acids: CASSSALDIRHGYTF. The CDR3 region has the DNA TGTGCCAGCAGCTCGGCTCTAGACATTCGCCATGGCTACACCTTC. The whole variable domain, remainder taken from reference TRBV7-9 and TRBJ1-2, is DTGVSQNPRHKITKRGQNVTFRCDPISEHNRLYWYRQTLGQGPEFLTYFQNEAQLEKSRLLSDRFSAERPKGSFSTLEIQRTEQGDSAMYLCASSSALDIRHGYTFGSGTRLTVV.

This rearrangement joins TRBV29-1 to TRBJ1-1; possibly TRBD1 for D (5 bases). Per the germline V gene, CDR1 is SQVTM and CDR2 is ANQGSEA. The length of the CDR3 is 12 residues. V dropped 7 bases and J dropped 2 bases, with 11 bases sitting between them. Written as DNA, the CDR3 is TGCAGCGACGGACACCCAAACACTGAAGCTTTCTTT. It is translated as CSDGHPNTEAFF.

The CDR3 reads CATGQMNTEAFF. DNA of the CDR3: TGTGCCACGGGACAGATGAACACTGAAGCTTTCTTT. This chain uses TRBV7-9 with TRBJ1-1, with 7 bases matching TRBD1. The CDR3 has 12 amino acids. The germline gives CDR1 SEHNR, CDR2 FQNEAQ (reference sequence). After removal of 10 bases from V and 0 bases from J, the junction contained 2 bases not matched to a gene.

This clonotype was seen only a few times. This chain links TRBV18 with TRBJ2-4, with D uncertain. Deletions cut 3 bases from V and 8 bases from J, with 5 bases between. This CDR3 comprises 11 residues. Germline CDR1 is KGHSH and CDR2 is LQKENI. CDR3 in amino acids: CASSPAHIQYF. CDR3 bases: TGTGCCAGCTCACCTGCGCACATTCAGTACTTC. The variable domain in full, completed from reference TRBV18 and TRBJ2-4, reads NAGVMQNPRHLVRRRGQEARLRCSPMKGHSHVYWYRQLPEEGLKFMVYLQKENIIDESGMPKERFSAEFPKEGPSILRIQQVVRGDSAAYFCASSPAHIQYFGAGTRLSVL.

This clonotype was detected only a few times. The chain carries TRBV12-3 or TRBV12-4 and TRBJ1-5; possible D gene TRBD1, 5 bases. The CDR3 consists of 13 residues. V was clipped by 2 bases and J by 8 bases, with 10 bases between them. The CDR3 here is CASSLQGVEPQHF. The CDR3 nucleotides read TGTGCCAGCAGTTTACAGGGAGTTGAGCCCCAGCATTTT.

Only a few counts were recorded for this clonotype. The V gene is TRBV3-1, the J gene TRBJ1-1, with D tentatively TRBD1 (6 bases). The CDR3 is made up of 12 amino acids. Trimming pared 8 bases from V and 1 base from J, leaving 8 bases between. Per germline, CDR1 LGHDT and CDR2 YNNKEL (reference sequence). CDR3 region: CASQGTNTEAFF. The DNA of the CDR3 is TGTGCCAGCCAGGGGACGAACACTGAAGCTTTCTTT.

This clonotype was picked up a small number of times. The chain employs TRBV7-3 and TRBJ1-4; D gene unclear. The CDR3 has 15 residues. Germline CDR1 and CDR2: SGHTA and FQGTGA. Trimming took off 5 bases at V and 7 bases at J, with 17 bases between the two ends. The chain's CDR3 is CASSPTGRGGEKLFF. CDR3 DNA: TGTGCCAGCAGCCCCACCGGACGTGGCGGTGAAAAACTGTTTTTT.

A few counts support this clonotype. The chain is built from TRBV29-1 and TRBJ1-1, with 7 nucleotides matching TRBD1. Germline loops: CDR1 SQVTM, CDR2 ANQGSEA. J gave up 3 bases and V 4 bases, and 2 bases lay outside the gene matches. This CDR3 comprises 12 residues. CDR3 coding DNA: TGCAGCGTTGGCAGGGGGGACACTGAAGCTTTCTTT. This codes for CSVGRGDTEAFF.

The chain links TRBV6-1 to TRBJ2-7, with 7 bases that match TRBD2. The J segment lost 3 bases and the V segment lost 2 bases, leaving 4 bases of the junction unmatched. The CDR3 loop spans 14 amino acids. Germline CDR1 is MNHNS and CDR2 is SASEGT. Here the CDR3 DNA reads TGTGCCAGCAGTGAAACCGGGAGGTACTACGAGCAGTACTTC. Translated: CASSETGRYYEQYF.

The rearrangement uses TRBV7-9 and TRBJ1-1, with D tentatively TRBD1 (6 bases). This CDR3 region has 16 residues. Trimming shortened V by 5 bases and J by 1 base, and 17 bases separated the two germline ends. Germline-derived CDR1 and CDR2 are SEHNR and FQNEAQ (reference sequence). CDR3 protein: CASSNVGGLGNTEAFF. CDR3 DNA: TGTGCCAGCAGCAACGTTGGGGGGCTGGGGAACACTGAAGCTTTCTTT.

This rearrangement joins TRBV5-1 to TRBJ2-7; tentative D call: TRBD1 (8 bases). Germline V CDR1 and CDR2: SGHRS, YFSETQ. V was clipped by 0 bases and J by 4 bases, with 17 bases between them. The CDR3 spans 16 residues. This chain's CDR3 is CASSLATGGRAYEQYF. In nucleotides, the CDR3 is TGCGCCAGCAGCTTGGCCACAGGGGGGAGGGCGTACGAGCAGTACTTC.

This clonotype has a handful of counts. The CDR3 spells CASSISGQGSYEQYF. For the CDR3, the DNA is TGTGCCAGTAGTATATCCGGACAGGGGTCCTACGAGCAGTACTTC. The chain is built from TRBV19 and TRBJ2-7; 9 bases map to TRBD1. The V segment lost 2 bases and the J segment 1 base; nucleotides outside the gene matches: 3. The CDR3 is made up of 15 amino acids. Germline CDR1 LNHDA, CDR2 SQIVND (reference sequence).

The chain links TRBV11-3 to TRBJ2-7; D is unresolved. V dropped 0 bases and J dropped 0 bases, with 6 bases sitting between them. Germline V gene lookup returns CDR1 SGHNT and CDR2 YENEEA. This CDR3 has 14 amino acids. The CDR3 region has the DNA TGTGCCAGCAGCTTAGACAGTGACTCCTACGAGCAGTACTTC. This codes for CASSLDSDSYEQYF.

This clonotype has at least ten counts. V and J are TRBV28 and TRBJ1-5; possible D gene TRBD1, 5 bases. In germline, CDR1 is MDHEN, CDR2 SYDVKM. The V end lost 5 bases, the J end lost 7 bases, and 18 bases lay between the germline ends. CDR3 size: 15 residues. In DNA, the CDR3 is TGTGCCAGCAGTCATGGGTTCGCAGGGCTCCAGCCCCAGCATTTT. Residues: CASSHGFAGLQPQHF.

Worth noting for this clonotype: One junction end disagrees with the germline gene, perhaps due to a read error. CDR3 amino acids: CATSDLPAPVDSNTEASF. In DNA form, the CDR3 reads TGTGCCACCAGTGATTTACCGGCCCCGGTCGACTCGAACACTGAAGCTTCCTTT. The V gene is TRBV24-1, the J gene TRBJ1-1; D not resolved. In germline, CDR1 is KGHDR, CDR2 SFDVKD. The CDR3 extends over 18 amino acids.

The chain carries TRBV30 and TRBJ1-5; TRBD1 agrees at 9 bases. The CDR3 extends over 14 amino acids. Germline V gene lookup returns CDR1 GTSNPN and CDR2 SVGIG (reference sequence). With 0 bases clipped from V and 6 bases from J, the junction kept 3 bases outside the gene matches. The CDR3 coding sequence is TGTGCCTGGAGTGTGGGGACAGGGACTCAGCCCCAGCATTTT. Translating it yields CAWSVGTGTQPQHF. The entire variable domain, with the rest obtained from reference TRBV30 and TRBJ1-5, is as follows: SQTIHQWPATLVQPVGSPLSLECTVEGTSNPNLYWYRQAAGRGLQLLFYSVGIGQISSEVPQNLSASRPQDRQFILSSKKLLLSDSGFYLCAWSVGTGTQPQHFGDGTRLSIL.

The table lists this clonotype with many counts. The chain employs TRBV7-3 and TRBJ1-1; D possibly corresponds to TRBD1 (5 bases). There are 14 residues in the CDR3. Per the germline V gene, CDR1 is SGHTA and CDR2 is FQGTGA. Trimming removed 4 bases from V and 5 bases from J, with 14 bases in between. The CDR3 reads CASSSQGRGTEAFF. In DNA form, the CDR3 reads TGTGCCAGCAGCTCCCAGGGACGGGGAACTGAAGCTTTCTTT.

This clonotype came up a few times. This chain uses TRBV6-1 with TRBJ1-2, with 7 bases lining up with TRBD1. Per germline, CDR1 MNHNS and CDR2 SASEGT. The CDR3 runs 14 residues. The J segment lost 8 bases and the V segment lost 1 base, leaving 7 bases of the junction unmatched. CDR3 nucleotides: TGTGCCAGCAGTGAAGTCAGGGGGTTTTCGGGCTACACCTTC. It yields the protein CASSEVRGFSGYTF.

The J gene is TRBJ2-1, the V gene TRBV29-1; the match to TRBD2 covers 14 bases. This CDR3 is 15 amino acids long. The germline gives CDR1 SQVTM, CDR2 ANQGSEA. The V segment lost 0 bases and the J segment 10 bases; nucleotides outside the gene matches: 5. CDR3 protein: CSVEDEGLAGVEQFF. CDR3 coding DNA: TGCAGCGTTGAAGATGAGGGACTAGCGGGAGTAGAGCAGTTCTTC.

The rearrangement uses TRBV7-9 and TRBJ1-4; D gene unclear. The CDR3 has 15 amino acids. Germline V CDR1 and CDR2: SEHNR, FQNEAQ (reference sequence). With 5 bases removed from V and 4 bases from J, the gap between germline ends came to 14 bases. The CDR3 protein is CASSTTASYNEKLFF. The DNA for the CDR3 is TGTGCCAGCAGCACCACCGCCAGCTATAATGAAAAACTGTTTTTT.

This clonotype was observed at least ten times. The chain carries TRBV11-2 and TRBJ2-5, with D uncertain. This CDR3 is 14 amino acids long. From germline, CDR1 is SGHAT and CDR2 FQNNGV. The ends were cut back, 4 bases at V and 3 bases at J, with 12 bases in the middle. In DNA, the CDR3 is TGTGCCAGCAGCTCGATAGCAGGAAAAGAGACCCAGTACTTC. The encoded protein is CASSSIAGKETQYF.